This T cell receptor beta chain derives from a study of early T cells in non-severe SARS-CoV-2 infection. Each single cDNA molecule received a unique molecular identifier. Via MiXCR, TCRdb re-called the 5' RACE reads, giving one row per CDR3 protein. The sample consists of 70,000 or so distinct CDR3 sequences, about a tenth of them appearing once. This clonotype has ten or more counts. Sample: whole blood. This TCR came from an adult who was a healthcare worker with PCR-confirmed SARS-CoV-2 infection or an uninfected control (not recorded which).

The CDR3 loop reads CASSLGTGYGYTF. In nucleotides, the CDR3 is TGCGCCAGCAGCTTGGGGACAGGCTATGGCTACACCTTC. The chain joins TRBV5-1 to TRBJ1-2; 7 bases are shared with TRBD1. Germline-derived CDR1 and CDR2 are SGHRS and YFSETQ. V shed 0 bases, J shed 4 bases, and the junction held 0 bases outside the gene matches. This CDR3 spans 13 amino acids. Full variable domain (outside the CDR3, taken from reference TRBV5-1 and TRBJ1-2): KAGVTQTPRYLIKTRGQQVTLSCSPISGHRSVSWYQQTPGQGLQFLFEYFSETQRNKGNFPGRFSGRQFSNSRSEMNVSTLELGDSALYLCASSLGTGYGYTFGSGTRLTVV.